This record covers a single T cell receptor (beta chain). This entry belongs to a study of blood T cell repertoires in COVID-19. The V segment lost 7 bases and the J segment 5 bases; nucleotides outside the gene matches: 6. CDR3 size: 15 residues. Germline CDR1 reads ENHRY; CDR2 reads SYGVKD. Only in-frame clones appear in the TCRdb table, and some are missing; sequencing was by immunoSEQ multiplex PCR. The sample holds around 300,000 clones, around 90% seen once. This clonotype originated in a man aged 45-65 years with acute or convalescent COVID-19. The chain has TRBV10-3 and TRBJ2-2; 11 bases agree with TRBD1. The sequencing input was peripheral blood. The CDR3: CAINPGQGVTGELFF. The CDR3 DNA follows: TGTGCCATCAATCCGGGACAGGGGGTTACCGGGGAGCTGTTTTTT.